This record looks at one TCR beta chain sequence and its context. The data originate from a study of blood T cell repertoires in COVID-19. Looking at the study overall: Whether acute or convalescent, the COVID-19 samples came from the United States, Italy and Spain. T cells, B-cell-depleted T cells, or PBMCs supplied cDNA or gDNA.

The CDR3 runs to 17 residues. Germline V gives CDR1 KGHDR, CDR2 SFDVKD. Unmatched junction bases numbered 9, after V lost 4 bases and J lost 5 bases. TCRdb's table, derived via immunoSEQ multiplex PCR, lists solely in-frame clones and lacks some. The table lists 150,000 or so clones, 80% to 85% of them singletons. This receptor was taken from a woman aged 60-75 years with acute or convalescent COVID-19. Sequencing was carried out using peripheral blood. The rearrangement uses TRBV24-1 and TRBJ2-2, with 10 nucleotides matching TRBD1. The CDR3 DNA follows: TGTGCCACCAGTGACGCCCCCGGGACAGGGGTTACCGGGGAGCTGTTTTTT. Protein sequence: CATSDAPGTGVTGELFF.